This TCR beta chain originates from a study of T cell responses to AZD1222 COVID-19 vaccine. At the level of the study: Combined were second doses at about 4 or about 12 weeks. Study-wide results and limits: It was only after the peak T cell response that any repertoires were sampled. Vaccination with two AZD1222 doses was followed by a rise in Spike-specific TCR breadth and depth. Just a handful of AZD1222 recipients tested seropositive at baseline.

Details on this clone: Its antigen is unknown.

With V trimmed by 4 bases and J by 5 bases, 3 bases remained unmatched. The CDR3 is 15 residues long. Germline V gives CDR1 SGDLS, CDR2 YYNGEE. Using immunoSEQ multiplex PCR, the repertoire was profiled, and TCRdb retains in-frame clones only, with some absent. The sample holds 100,000 to 150,000 clones, 70% to 90% seen once. This TCR came from an adult in good health. Here the sequenced sample was peripheral blood, taken on day 0 of AZD1222 vaccination. The V gene is TRBV9, the J gene TRBJ2-1; 13 bases are a match to TRBD2. CDR3 nucleotides: TGTGCCAGCAGCCCGGGACTAGCGGGAAACAATGAGCAGTTCTTC. Translated, it gives CASSPGLAGNNEQFF.